The 27 T cell receptor beta chains below were found in one sample sequenced in a study of shared clonotypes between healthy human individuals. Only in-frame clones appear in the TCRdb table, and some are missing; sequencing was by immunoSEQ multiplex PCR. The data show 2 million to 2.5 million clones, 85% to 95% seen once. Naive CD8 populations comprised CD45RO-negative cells positively selected for CCR7, excluding terminally differentiated effector memory CD45RA+ cells. Sample: naive CD8+ T cells from PBMCs. These receptors were obtained from a man between 18 and 29 years old in good health. Some clones in this sample may be carry-over from other donors' samples.

The chain carries TRBV6-1 and TRBJ1-2, with D tentatively TRBD1 (6 bases). Trimming took off 8 bases at V and 4 bases at J, with 14 bases between the two ends. The CDR3 has 13 residues. CDR1 is MNHNS and CDR2 is SASEGT in the germline V gene. The CDR3 DNA reads as TGTGCCAGCCGGACCGAGGACAGCTATGGCTACACCTTC. Residues: CASRTEDSYGYTF.

This chain links TRBV9 with TRBJ2-3; 7 positions agree with TRBD1. This CDR3 is built from 17 residues. Per germline, CDR1 SGDLS and CDR2 YYNGEE. The ends lost 1 base at V and 2 bases at J; junction bases unmatched: 10. In nucleotides, the CDR3 is TGTGCCAGCAGCGTATCACCCGGGACAGCGTCCACAGATACGCAGTATTTT. Amino acid sequence: CASSVSPGTASTDTQYF. The entire variable domain, with the rest obtained from reference TRBV9 and TRBJ2-3, is as follows: DSGVTQTPKHLITATGQRVTLRCSPRSGDLSVYWYQQSLDQGLQFLIQYYNGEERAKGNILERFSAQQFPDLHSELNLSSLELGDSALYFCASSVSPGTASTDTQYFGPGTRLTVL.

The chain is built from TRBV6-5 and TRBJ2-2; D gene unclear. The CDR3 has 15 residues. Trimming stripped 2 bases from V and 4 bases from J, with 11 bases between. The germline CDR1 and CDR2 sequences are MNHEY and SVGAGI. CDR3 DNA sequence: TGTGCCAGCAGTTACCCTACTTGGGGCACCGGGGAGCTGTTTTTT. It encodes CASSYPTWGTGELFF.

The genes are TRBV4-3 and TRBJ2-2; TRBD2 matches 9 bases. From germline, CDR1 is LGHNA and CDR2 YSLEER. The V and J ends lost 0 bases and 0 bases, in that order; junction bases with no gene match: 2. The CDR3 spans 17 residues. The CDR3 is CASSQELAGANTGELFF. The CDR3 DNA sequence: TGCGCCAGCAGCCAAGAGTTAGCGGGAGCGAACACCGGGGAGCTGTTTTTT.

The chain carries TRBV5-1 and TRBJ1-1, with TRBD1 matching 7 bases. With 4 bases clipped from V and 5 bases from J, the junction kept 11 bases outside the gene matches. This CDR3 region has 15 residues. Per germline, CDR1 SGHRS and CDR2 YFSETQ. The CDR3 nucleotides are TGCGCCAGCAGCCACCACAGAGAACAGGGGACTGAAGCTTTCTTT. As protein: CASSHHREQGTEAFF.

V and J are TRBV7-8 and TRBJ2-3; 7 nucleotides match TRBD1. The V segment lost 5 bases and the J segment 2 bases; nucleotides outside the gene matches: 10. This CDR3 is 16 amino acids long. Germline CDR1 and CDR2: SGHVS and FQNEAQ. CDR3 coding DNA: TGTGCCAGCAGCATTAACCCGGGACAGCTCACAGATACGCAGTATTTT. Protein product: CASSINPGQLTDTQYF.

This clone has a single count. The rearrangement joins TRBV12-5 to TRBJ1-2; D remains ambiguous. Per the germline V gene, CDR1 is LGHNT and CDR2 is FRNRAP. The CDR3 contains 12 residues. V was clipped by 5 bases and J by 4 bases, with 8 bases between them. CDR3 amino acids: CASGAGFYGYTF. The DNA of the CDR3 is TGTGCTAGTGGTGCGGGATTCTATGGCTACACCTTC.

In its sample, this clone was seen once. The chain couples TRBV7-2 to TRBJ2-7; D remains unclear. Trimming pared 1 base from V and 3 bases from J, leaving 7 bases between. There are 13 residues in the CDR3. CDR1 and CDR2 (germline): SGHTA, FQGNSA. The CDR3 nucleotides read TGTGCCAGCAGCTTAGGAGGTTTCTACGAGCAGTACTTC. It encodes CASSLGGFYEQYF.

The V and J genes are TRBV10-1 and TRBJ2-3; no firm D call. The CDR3 sequence is 16 residues long. Germline V lookup: CDR1 WNHNN, CDR2 SYGVQD (reference sequence). Trimming pared 6 bases from V and 0 bases from J, leaving 16 bases between. In nucleotides, the CDR3 is TGCGCCAGCAGACCAGGAGCTTTAAGGAGCACAGATACGCAGTATTTT. Its translation is CASRPGALRSTDTQYF.

This clone was seen a few times. The chain joins TRBV6-1 to TRBJ2-7; unclear D gene. Trimming removed 4 bases at V and 7 bases at J, with 17 bases between. This CDR3 has 14 amino acids. Germline CDR1 reads MNHNS; CDR2 reads SASEGT. The CDR3 DNA is TGTGCCAGCAGTGCACAGAGTTCCCTTAAAGAGCAGTACTTC. Protein sequence: CASSAQSSLKEQYF.

The chain combines TRBV7-8 with TRBJ2-1; D not resolved. Trimming shortened V by 5 bases and J by 9 bases, and 8 bases separated the two germline ends. The CDR3 totals 11 residues. CDR1 and CDR2 (germline): SGHVS, FQNEAQ. The CDR3 region has the DNA TGTGCCAGCAGCAAGGGTCCTGAGCAGTTCTTC. Amino acid sequence: CASSKGPEQFF. Looking up the rest from reference TRBV7-8 and TRBJ2-1 gives the full variable domain: GAGVSQSPRYKVAKRGQDVALRCDPISGHVSLFWYQQALGQGPEFLTYFQNEAQLDKSGLPSDRFFAERPEGSVSTLKIQRTQQEDSAVYLCASSKGPEQFFGPGTRLTVL.

This chain connects TRBV7-9 to TRBJ2-1, with TRBD1 matching over 7 bases. The CDR3 extends over 14 amino acids. Unmatched junction bases numbered 7, after V lost 6 bases and J lost 5 bases. CDR1 and CDR2 from the germline V gene are SEHNR and FQNEAQ (reference sequence). The DNA for the CDR3 is TGTGCCAGCAGGGGGACAGACAACCACAATGAGCAGTTCTTC. Protein: CASRGTDNHNEQFF.

The V gene is TRBV5-1, the J gene TRBJ2-7, with unresolved D. The V end was cut by 0 bases, the J end by 0 bases, with 7 bases between. From germline, CDR1 is SGHRS and CDR2 YFSETQ. The CDR3 covers 14 residues. This chain's CDR3 is CASSLAGHSYEQYF. The CDR3 DNA is TGCGCCAGCAGCTTGGCCGGCCACTCCTACGAGCAGTACTTC.

The DNA for the CDR3 is TGCGCCAGCAGCCAAGTTATCTCTGGACAGAGAAATTCACCCCTCCACTTT. Its protein is CASSQVISGQRNSPLHF. The chain links TRBV4-3 to TRBJ1-6; weak D call: TRBD1 (6 bases). CDR1 is LGHNA and CDR2 is YSLEER in the germline V gene. The V gene lost 1 base and the J gene lost 7 bases, with 17 bases spanning the gap. The length of the CDR3 is 17 residues.

This clone was seen only once. The chain recombines TRBV7-9 with TRBJ1-1; D perhaps matches TRBD1 (5 bases). Trimming shortened V by 4 bases and J by 2 bases, and 17 bases separated the two germline ends. CDR1 and CDR2 (germline): SEHNR, FQNEAQ (reference sequence). The CDR3 spans 16 residues. CDR3 bases: TGTGCCAGCAGCTCCGCCCGGGGGGAGATAAACACTGAAGCTTTCTTT. Residues: CASSSARGEINTEAFF.

The chain uses TRBV9 and TRBJ2-1; 9 nucleotides agree with TRBD2. The germline gives CDR1 SGDLS, CDR2 YYNGEE. This CDR3 has 12 amino acids. V shed 9 bases, J shed 5 bases, and the junction held 3 bases outside the gene matches. The CDR3 region is CATSSGNNEQFF. CDR3 nucleotides: TGTGCCACCTCTAGCGGGAACAATGAGCAGTTCTTC.

The chain is built from TRBV5-1 and TRBJ2-3; tentatively, D is TRBD2 (6 bases). Trimming took off 6 bases at V and 7 bases at J, with 21 bases between the two ends. This CDR3 comprises 15 residues. The V gene's germline CDR1 is SGHRS and CDR2 YFSETQ. CDR3 loop: CASTEVGGFGNTQYF. CDR3 nucleotide sequence: TGCGCCAGCACCGAGGTCGGGGGTTTCGGGAATACGCAGTATTTT.

The chain uses TRBV7-9 and TRBJ2-2, with D unresolved. This CDR3 spans 12 amino acids. Trimming left V 4 bases short and J 5 bases short, with 5 bases between. Germline-derived CDR1 and CDR2 are SEHNR and FQNEAQ (reference sequence). This chain's CDR3 is CASSSLTGELFF. As DNA, the CDR3 is TGTGCCAGCAGCTCTCTAACCGGGGAGCTGTTTTTT.

V gene TRBV29-1 combines with J gene TRBJ2-1; 13 nucleotides line up with TRBD2. This CDR3 has 17 amino acids. Germline CDR1 SQVTM, CDR2 ANQGSEA. J gave up 4 bases and V 5 bases, and 11 bases lay outside the gene matches. The CDR3 reads CSVLGTSGRAGYNEQFF. CDR3 coding DNA: TGCAGCGTTTTAGGTACTAGCGGGAGGGCTGGTTACAATGAGCAGTTCTTC.

This chain links TRBV11-2 with TRBJ2-2, with 8 bases that match TRBD1. Germline trimming cut 1 base from V and 6 bases from J; bases unmatched to any gene: 10. Germline-derived CDR1 and CDR2 are SGHAT and FQNNGV. CDR3 size: 17 residues. The CDR3 spells CASSLAYWTGSAGELFF. The CDR3 DNA reads TGTGCCAGCAGCTTAGCGTACTGGACAGGGAGCGCCGGGGAGCTGTTTTTT. Variable domain in full (rest from reference TRBV11-2 and TRBJ2-2): EAGVAQSPRYKIIEKRQSVAFWCNPISGHATLYWYQQILGQGPKLLIQFQNNGVVDDSQLPKDRFSAERLKGVDSTLKIQPAKLEDSAVYLCASSLAYWTGSAGELFFGEGSRLTVL.

Comment on this clone: Other DNA sequences of this sample code for an identical CDR3. V usage is TRBV5-1 and J usage is TRBJ2-3; TRBD2 matches 10 bases. CDR1 and CDR2 from the germline V gene are SGHRS and YFSETQ. Trimming at V came to 2 bases and at J to 1 base, leaving 4 bases not matched to a gene. The CDR3 covers 16 residues. The CDR3 nucleotides are TGCGCCAGCAGCTTAACTAGCGGGATCGGCACAGATACGCAGTATTTT. This sequence encodes CASSLTSGIGTDTQYF.

The V and J genes are TRBV28 and TRBJ2-7; TRBD2 matches at 14 bases. The junction had 7 bases not matched to a gene; V was cut back by 6 bases and J by 6 bases. CDR1 MDHEN and CDR2 SYDVKM come from the germline V gene. This CDR3 spans 15 amino acids. CDR3 region: CASRPRLAGGGEQYF. The CDR3 nucleotides read TGTGCCAGCAGGCCCCGACTAGCGGGAGGGGGCGAGCAGTACTTC.

The chain combines TRBV7-8 with TRBJ1-3; possible D gene TRBD1, 5 bases. The CDR3 is made up of 15 amino acids. Between the trimmed V and J ends, which lost 0 bases and 4 bases, there was a span of 10 bases. From germline, CDR1 is SGHVS and CDR2 FQNEAQ. The CDR3: CASSLAGAGGNTIYF. CDR3 DNA: TGTGCCAGCAGCTTAGCAGGGGCAGGGGGAAACACCATATATTTT.

J is TRBJ1-1 and V is TRBV6-6; TRBD1 is a possible D gene (6 bases). V lost 6 bases to trimming and J lost 1 base, with 15 bases between them. The CDR3 totals 15 residues. Germline CDR1 is MNHNY and CDR2 is SVGAGI (reference sequence). CDR3 region: CASRLTGPRNTEAFF. The CDR3 region has the DNA TGTGCCAGCAGACTGACAGGCCCCAGGAACACTGAAGCTTTCTTT.

This clone occurred once. V is TRBV13 and J is TRBJ1-1; 10 bases are shared with TRBD1. Germline values: CDR1 PRHDT, CDR2 FYEKMQ (reference sequence). The CDR3 has 14 amino acids. The junction had 1 base not matched to a gene; V was cut back by 1 base and J by 5 bases. Here the CDR3 reads CASSLEDRGTEAFF. In DNA, the CDR3 is TGTGCCAGCAGCTTAGAGGACAGGGGGACTGAAGCTTTCTTT.

The chain carries TRBV6-1 and TRBJ2-7, with TRBD1 matching over 7 bases. V shed 4 bases and J 2 bases; nucleotides not matched to a gene: 11. Germline assignment: CDR1 MNHNS and CDR2 SASEGT. The CDR3 sequence is 16 residues long. The CDR3: CASSGGWDSLPYEQYF. CDR3 nucleotides: TGTGCCAGCAGTGGGGGATGGGACAGCCTTCCCTACGAGCAGTACTTC.

This clone has just one count. The chain combines TRBV6-5 with TRBJ2-7, with D hard to call. CDR1 is MNHEY and CDR2 is SVGAGI in the germline V gene. This CDR3 contains 14 residues. V lost 2 bases, J lost 1 base, and 9 bases lay in between. CDR3 protein: CASSYADGSYEQYF. For the CDR3, the DNA is TGTGCCAGCAGTTACGCGGACGGGTCCTACGAGCAGTACTTC.